These 19 T cell receptor beta chains were all obtained from the same sample, sequenced in a study of T-cell memory formation after mild COVID-19 (dated by TCRdb to the early 2020s). The library was generated by 5' RACE. Instrument used: Illumina NovaSeq 6000. Starting from the raw public reads, TCRdb applied fastp trimming at Q25, assembled clones with MiXCR and retained in-frame beta chains. For every CDR3 protein sequence, its rows merge into one entry that carries the most common genes and DNA. A total of hundreds of thousands of distinct CDR3 sequences appear in this sample, approximately 24% of them only once. The ten largest clones represent about 10% of the sample. Sequenced material: PBMCs or a T cell subset sorted from them (not recorded which). These receptor sequences come from an adult woman who had mild COVID-19 (a few samples of this study predate the infection). The sample titles of this study are shuffled in the database, so cell type and time point are left out; the donor was told from shared clones.

This chain links TRBV12-3 or TRBV12-4 with TRBJ1-1; D call uncertain. V lost 3 bases to trimming and J lost 1 base, with 21 bases between them. CDR3 length: 18 amino acids. This CDR3 is CASSFIRWLPQANTEAFF. In DNA, the CDR3 is TGTGCCAGCAGTTTCATTCGATGGCTTCCTCAGGCGAACACTGAAGCTTTCTTT.

The chain couples TRBV12-3 or TRBV12-4 to TRBJ2-5, with TRBD1 matching 7 bases. The V and J ends lost 6 bases and 5 bases, in that order; junction bases with no gene match: 6. This CDR3 has 13 amino acids. CDR3: CASRNTRGETQYF. In DNA form, the CDR3 reads TGTGCCAGCAGAAACACCAGGGGGGAGACCCAGTACTTC.

The chain links TRBV11-2 to TRBJ2-5; D might be TRBD2 (6 bases). V was trimmed by 5 bases and J by 4 bases, leaving 14 bases between them. The germline V gene has CDR1 SGHAT and CDR2 FQNNGV. The CDR3 runs 14 residues. CDR3 bases: TGTGCCAGCAGCGCCTCGGGGGTACGAGAGACCCAGTACTTC. It encodes CASSASGVRETQYF.

This clonotype was detected only a few times. The chain uses TRBV30 and TRBJ1-2; D not certain. Germline CDR1 and CDR2: GTSNPN and SVGIG (reference sequence). This CDR3 is 11 amino acids long. V gave up 5 bases and J gave up 7 bases, with 11 bases separating them. CDR3 coding DNA: TGTGCCTGGGGCCTATCTCCTGGCTACACCTTC. Protein product: CAWGLSPGYTF.

This clonotype was recorded many times. The chain links TRBV12-3 or TRBV12-4 to TRBJ1-1; TRBD1 matches 12 bases. Trimming at V came to 6 bases and at J to 4 bases, leaving 18 bases not matched to a gene. The CDR3 runs to 19 residues. CDR3 nucleotide sequence: TGTGCCAGCAGCTCGATGGCTGGGACAGGGGGCGCGATAGCCACTGAAGCTTTCTTT. This sequence encodes CASSSMAGTGGAIATEAFF.

The chain carries TRBV7-2 and TRBJ2-3; no clear D gene. The V and J ends lost 7 bases and 0 bases respectively, with 14 bases between them. Germline V gene data show CDR1 as SGHTA and CDR2 as FQGNSA. CDR3 length: 15 amino acids. This chain's CDR3 is CASTIRLTSTDTQYF. The DNA for the CDR3 is TGTGCCAGCACAATCCGCCTTACTAGCACAGATACGCAGTATTTT.

The V call is TRBV11-1, the J call TRBJ2-1; D may be TRBD2 (5 bases). This CDR3 comprises 15 residues. Germline V gives CDR1 SGHAT, CDR2 FQDESV (reference sequence). V lost 5 bases and J 4 bases, leaving 15 bases between the germline ends. The CDR3 reads CASSAAGYAYNEQFF. In nucleotides, the CDR3 is TGTGCCAGCAGCGCCGCGGGTTATGCTTACAATGAGCAGTTCTTC.

This chain uses TRBV4-3 with TRBJ2-7, with D tentatively TRBD2 (6 bases). V lost 3 bases and J 12 bases, leaving 18 bases between the germline ends. In germline, CDR1 is LGHNA, CDR2 YSLEER. This CDR3 has 13 residues. The CDR3 is CASSHSIPGLRYF. CDR3 coding DNA: TGCGCCAGCAGCCATTCTATTCCGGGACTCCGGTACTTC.

The table lists this clonotype with a few counts. The chain combines TRBV4-2 with TRBJ2-2, with D tentatively TRBD1 (6 bases). Trimming removed 4 bases at V and 7 bases at J, with 22 bases between. The CDR3 runs to 17 residues. Germline values: CDR1 LGHNA, CDR2 YNFKEQ. In nucleotides, the CDR3 is TGTGCCAGCAGCCTGGGCCACCCAGGGGTGTCCAACGGGGAGCTGTTTTTT. This codes for CASSLGHPGVSNGELFF.

V gene TRBV27 combines with J gene TRBJ2-2, with D hard to call. CDR3 size: 15 residues. CDR1 is MNHEY, CDR2 SMNVEV, per germline (reference sequence). V gave up 5 bases and J gave up 1 base, with 11 bases separating them. CDR3 region: CASSPQARNTGELFF. In DNA, the CDR3 is TGTGCCAGCAGTCCCCAGGCCCGGAACACCGGGGAGCTGTTTTTT.

This chain joins TRBV12-3 or TRBV12-4 and TRBJ2-5; 10 bases are a match to TRBD2. With V trimmed by 7 bases and J by 2 bases, 7 bases remained unmatched. CDR3 size: 15 residues. Here the CDR3 DNA reads TGTGCCAGCACCCTCGGACTAGCGGAACAAGAGACCCAGTACTTC. As protein: CASTLGLAEQETQYF.

The gene calls are TRBV6-2 or TRBV6-3 and TRBJ2-7; unclear D gene. The germline CDR1 and CDR2 sequences are MNHEY and SVGEGT. The CDR3 sequence is 12 residues long. V was cut by 6 bases and J by 0 bases, with 6 bases left in between. In DNA, the CDR3 is TGTGCCAGCAGAACGATCTCCTACGAGCAGTACTTC. Its translation is CASRTISYEQYF.

This clonotype was recorded many times. V gene TRBV7-3 combines with J gene TRBJ2-5; perhaps TRBD1 as D (7 bases). CDR1 is SGHTA, CDR2 FQGTGA, per germline. CDR3 length: 12 residues. Deletions cut 5 bases from V and 4 bases from J, with 8 bases between. The DNA of the CDR3 is TGTGCCAGCAGCCAGGGGGGAGAGACCCAGTACTTC. Protein sequence: CASSQGGETQYF.

The chain links TRBV7-6 to TRBJ1-1, with D tentatively TRBD1 (5 bases). V dropped 1 base and J dropped 0 bases, with 15 bases sitting between them. CDR1 is SGHVS and CDR2 is FNYEAQ in the germline V gene. The CDR3 loop spans 17 amino acids. CDR3 in DNA: TGTGCCAGCAGCTTAGAGTCGGGACCGGGGATGAACACTGAAGCTTTCTTT. It yields the protein CASSLESGPGMNTEAFF.

The gene calls are TRBV7-2 and TRBJ1-1, with D possibly matching TRBD1 (6 bases). The CDR3 is made up of 18 amino acids. V was shortened by 2 bases and J by 4 bases, with 23 bases between the two germline ends. Germline V CDR1 and CDR2: SGHTA, FQGNSA. The CDR3 loop is CASSLFSGHPIPPTEAFF. The CDR3, as DNA: TGTGCCAGCAGCTTATTTTCGGGACATCCAATCCCCCCCACTGAAGCTTTCTTT.

In its sample, this clonotype was seen a few times. This rearrangement joins TRBV7-9 to TRBJ1-1, with TRBD1 identical over 7 bases. Trimming took 3 bases from V and 4 from J; bases not matched to a gene: 8. The CDR3 runs 15 residues. Per germline, CDR1 SEHNR and CDR2 FQNEAQ (reference sequence). The CDR3 here is CASSFLGTDGTEAFF. The CDR3 DNA reads as TGTGCCAGCAGCTTTCTCGGGACAGATGGCACTGAAGCTTTCTTT.

The CDR3 sequence is CATSGDRAGGYYNEQFF. The CDR3 DNA is TGTGCCACCAGCGGTGATCGTGCGGGAGGTTACTACAATGAGCAGTTCTTC. The chain links TRBV15 to TRBJ2-1, with 8 bases matching TRBD2. The CDR3 totals 17 residues. The trim removed 5 bases at V and 3 bases at J, leaving 12 bases unmatched. Per germline, CDR1 LNHNV and CDR2 YYDKDF (reference sequence).

V and J are TRBV24-1 and TRBJ2-1; D gene uncertain. V gave up 0 bases and J gave up 16 bases, with 15 bases separating them. CDR1 is KGHDR, CDR2 SFDVKD, per germline. This CDR3 spans 13 amino acids. DNA for the CDR3: TGTGCCACCAGTGATTTGTCCGGTAAGGCTCGATTCTTC. This codes for CATSDLSGKARFF.

This clonotype was seen only a few times. The gene calls are TRBV24-1 and TRBJ2-3; 7 nucleotides line up with TRBD1. The CDR3 consists of 16 residues. In germline, CDR1 is KGHDR, CDR2 SFDVKD. Trimming at V came to 4 bases and at J to 0 bases, leaving 6 bases not matched to a gene. The CDR3 DNA is TGTGCCACCAGTGAACCGACAGGGACGAGCACAGATACGCAGTATTTT. It encodes CATSEPTGTSTDTQYF.